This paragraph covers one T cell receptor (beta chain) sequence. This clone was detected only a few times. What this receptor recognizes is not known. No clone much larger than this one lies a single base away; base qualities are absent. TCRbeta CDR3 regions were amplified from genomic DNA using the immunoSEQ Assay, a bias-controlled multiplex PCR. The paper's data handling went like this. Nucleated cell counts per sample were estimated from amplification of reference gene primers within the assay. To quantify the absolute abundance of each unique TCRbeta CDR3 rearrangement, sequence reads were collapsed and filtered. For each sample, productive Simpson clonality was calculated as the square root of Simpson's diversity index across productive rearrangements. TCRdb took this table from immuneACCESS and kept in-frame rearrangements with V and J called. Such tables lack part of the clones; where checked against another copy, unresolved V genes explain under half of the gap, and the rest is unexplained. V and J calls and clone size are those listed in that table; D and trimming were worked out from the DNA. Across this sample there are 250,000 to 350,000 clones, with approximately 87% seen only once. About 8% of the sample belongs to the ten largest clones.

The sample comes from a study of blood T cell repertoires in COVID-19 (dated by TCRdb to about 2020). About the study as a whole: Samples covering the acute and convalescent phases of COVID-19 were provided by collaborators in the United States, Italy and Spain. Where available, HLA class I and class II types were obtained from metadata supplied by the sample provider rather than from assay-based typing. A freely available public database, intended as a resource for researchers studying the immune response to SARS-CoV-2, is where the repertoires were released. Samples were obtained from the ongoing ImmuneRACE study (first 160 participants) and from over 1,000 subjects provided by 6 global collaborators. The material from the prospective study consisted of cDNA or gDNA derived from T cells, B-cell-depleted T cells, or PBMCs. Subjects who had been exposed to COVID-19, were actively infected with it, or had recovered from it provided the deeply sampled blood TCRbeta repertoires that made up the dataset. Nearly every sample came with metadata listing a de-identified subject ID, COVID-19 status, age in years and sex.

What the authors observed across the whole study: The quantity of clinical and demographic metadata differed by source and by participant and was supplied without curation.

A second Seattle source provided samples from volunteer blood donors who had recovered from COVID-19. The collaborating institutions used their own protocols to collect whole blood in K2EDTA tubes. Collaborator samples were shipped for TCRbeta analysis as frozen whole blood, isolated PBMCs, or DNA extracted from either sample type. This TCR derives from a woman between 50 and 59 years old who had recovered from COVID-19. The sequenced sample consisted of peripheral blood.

This receptor carries the CDR3 CASSQGEGNSPLHF. The nucleotides are TGTGCCAGCAGCCAAGGAGAGGGAAATTCACCCCTCCACTTT. The V and J segments used are TRBV3-1 (or the pseudogene TRBV3-2) and TRBJ1-6, with the D gene not clear enough to name. CDR3 length: 14 amino acids, cysteine to phenylalanine. Here the CDR3 DNA is all that survives: 42 bases in frame from base 1. V loses 1 base, J loses 7 bases, and the germline ends lie 8 bases apart. From a lookup of the germline V gene (reference sequence), CDR1 and CDR2 are LGHDT and YNNKEL.